Listed below are T cell receptor beta chains from one sample, sequenced in a study of T-cell memory formation after mild COVID-19. Using its own MiXCR run on the 5' RACE reads, TCRdb lists one record per CDR3 protein. The sample shows some 150,000 distinct CDR3 sequences, roughly 21% of them seen only once. Material for sequencing was PBMCs or a T cell subset sorted from them (not recorded which). The receptors were gathered from an adult woman who had mild COVID-19 (a few samples of this study predate the infection). Cell type and time point are not known. The CDR3 runs from the conserved cysteine through the conserved F or W. The D gene is left open where the match is weak. The listing skips clone size in some rows; elsewhere it reads once, few, many or a size class.

j_call: TRBJ2-1
clone_size: many
d_call: TRBD1
v_call: TRBV5-1
cdr3_aa: CASSLGDSVDEQFF
cdr3_nt: TGCGCCAGCAGCTTGGGGGACAGTGTAGATGAGCAGTTCTTC

j_call: TRBJ1-2
clone_size: few
d_call: .
v_call: TRBV5-5
cdr3_aa: CASSFDGSNYGYTF
cdr3_nt: TGTGCCAGCAGCTTCGATGGGTCTAACTATGGCTACACCTTC

j_call: TRBJ2-5
clone_size: .
d_call: TRBD2
v_call: TRBV20-1
cdr3_aa: CSADPGRAGGLETQYF
cdr3_nt: TGCAGTGCTGATCCGGGACGAGCGGGAGGGTTGGAGACCCAGTACTTC

j_call: TRBJ1-1
clone_size: .
d_call: .
v_call: TRBV6-6
cdr3_aa: CASSYGDGNTEAFF
cdr3_nt: TGTGCCAGCAGTTACGGCGACGGAAACACTGAAGCTTTCTTT

j_call: TRBJ1-5
clone_size: .
d_call: .
v_call: TRBV3-2
cdr3_aa: CASSQVVRGNQPQHF
cdr3_nt: TGTGCCAGCAGCCAAGTTGTAAGGGGTAATCAGCCCCAGCATTTT

j_call: TRBJ2-7
clone_size: many
d_call: .
v_call: TRBV10-2
cdr3_aa: CASSGPPTYEQYF
cdr3_nt: TGCGCCAGCAGTGGACCGCCAACCTACGAGCAGTACTTC

j_call: TRBJ1-2
clone_size: .
d_call: TRBD1
v_call: TRBV25-1
cdr3_aa: CASSRLGQAGGGYTF
cdr3_nt: TGTGCCAGCAGTCGTCTGGGACAGGCGGGAGGGGGCTACACCTTC

j_call: TRBJ2-3
clone_size: few
d_call: .
v_call: TRBV18
cdr3_aa: CASSQARDTQYF
cdr3_nt: TGTGCCAGCTCACAGGCTCGCGATACGCAGTATTTT

j_call: TRBJ1-1
clone_size: few
d_call: .
v_call: TRBV20-1
cdr3_aa: CSAREGVSAFF
cdr3_nt: TGCAGTGCTAGAGAGGGGGTTTCAGCTTTCTTT

j_call: TRBJ2-7
clone_size: few
d_call: .
v_call: TRBV30
cdr3_aa: CAWNWGLSSYEQYF
cdr3_nt: TGTGCCTGGAATTGGGGGTTAAGCTCCTACGAGCAGTACTTC

j_call: TRBJ1-6
clone_size: .
d_call: TRBD1
v_call: TRBV9
cdr3_aa: CASSVEGTDNSPLHF
cdr3_nt: TGTGCCAGCAGCGTAGAGGGGACAGATAATTCACCCCTCCACTTT

j_call: TRBJ1-5
clone_size: .
d_call: .
v_call: TRBV5-8
cdr3_aa: CASSSGREIYSNQPQHF
cdr3_nt: TGTGCCAGCAGCTCAGGCAGGGAAATCTATAGCAATCAGCCCCAGCATTTT

j_call: TRBJ1-4
clone_size: few
d_call: TRBD1
v_call: TRBV6-6
cdr3_aa: CASSYRTGGREKLFF
cdr3_nt: TGTGCCAGCAGTTACAGGACAGGGGGAAGGGAAAAACTGTTTTTT

j_call: TRBJ2-1
clone_size: .
d_call: TRBD2
v_call: TRBV6-2/TRBV6-3
cdr3_aa: CASSFRTRGHEQFF
cdr3_nt: TGTGCCAGCAGTTTCCGGACTAGAGGACATGAGCAGTTCTTC

j_call: TRBJ2-3
clone_size: few
d_call: TRBD2
v_call: TRBV5-6
cdr3_aa: CASSLAGVRTDTQYF
cdr3_nt: TGTGCCAGCAGTCTAGCGGGAGTTCGCACAGATACGCAGTATTTT

j_call: TRBJ2-2
clone_size: .
d_call: TRBD2
v_call: TRBV7-2
cdr3_aa: CASRLGPGGNTGELFF
cdr3_nt: TGTGCCAGCAGACTAGGGCCGGGGGGGAACACCGGGGAGCTGTTTTTT

j_call: TRBJ2-5
clone_size: medium-sized
d_call: TRBD2
v_call: TRBV7-9
cdr3_aa: CASSPGLAGGETQYF
cdr3_nt: TGTGCCAGCAGCCCGGGACTAGCGGGAGGCGAGACCCAGTACTTC

j_call: TRBJ1-5
clone_size: few
d_call: .
v_call: TRBV12-3/TRBV12-4
cdr3_aa: CASNLGGAWNQPQHF
cdr3_nt: TGTGCCAGCAACCTGGGGGGGGCGTGGAATCAGCCCCAGCATTTT

j_call: TRBJ1-1
clone_size: .
d_call: TRBD1
v_call: TRBV6-2/TRBV6-3
cdr3_aa: CASRPTGSNEAFF
cdr3_nt: TGTGCCAGCCGACCGACAGGGTCTAATGAAGCTTTCTTT

j_call: TRBJ2-7
clone_size: few
d_call: .
v_call: TRBV5-1
cdr3_aa: CASSSTGGFSYEQYF
cdr3_nt: TGCGCCAGCAGCTCCACCGGGGGTTTTTCCTACGAGCAGTACTTC

j_call: TRBJ2-3
clone_size: .
d_call: .
v_call: TRBV18
cdr3_aa: CASSPDYARTDTQYF
cdr3_nt: TGTGCCAGCTCACCAGACTACGCTAGAACAGATACGCAGTATTTT

j_call: TRBJ2-5
clone_size: few
d_call: TRBD1
v_call: TRBV5-1
cdr3_aa: CASSPGQGVETQYF
cdr3_nt: TGCGCCAGCAGCCCAGGACAGGGAGTAGAGACCCAGTACTTC

j_call: TRBJ2-1
clone_size: .
d_call: .
v_call: TRBV10-3
cdr3_aa: CAISETPYNEQFF
cdr3_nt: TGTGCCATCAGTGAAACACCCTACAATGAGCAGTTCTTC

j_call: TRBJ2-1
clone_size: .
d_call: .
v_call: TRBV21-1
cdr3_aa: CASSKRPGLAGPPLRFF
cdr3_nt: TGTGCCAGCAGCAAGCGACCCGGGCTAGCGGGCCCGCCCTTACGGTTCTTC

j_call: TRBJ2-5
clone_size: few
d_call: TRBD2
v_call: TRBV30
cdr3_aa: CAWSSGLAEETQYF
cdr3_nt: TGTGCCTGGAGTTCAGGACTAGCGGAAGAGACCCAGTACTTC

j_call: TRBJ2-1
clone_size: few
d_call: TRBD2
v_call: TRBV3-1
cdr3_aa: CASSRTSGAYNEQFF
cdr3_nt: TGTGCCAGCAGCCGGACTAGCGGGGCCTACAATGAGCAGTTCTTC

j_call: TRBJ2-7
clone_size: .
d_call: .
v_call: TRBV12-3/TRBV12-4
cdr3_aa: CASRQGGESYEQYF
cdr3_nt: TGTGCCAGCCGCCAGGGGGGTGAATCCTACGAGCAGTACTTC

j_call: TRBJ2-1
clone_size: few
d_call: .
v_call: TRBV3-1
cdr3_aa: CASSQLAGAVNEQFF
cdr3_nt: TGTGCCAGCAGCCAATTGGCGGGGGCCGTCAATGAGCAGTTCTTC

j_call: TRBJ2-1
clone_size: many
d_call: .
v_call: TRBV6-5
cdr3_aa: CASRQGRKRNEQFF
cdr3_nt: TGTGCCAGCAGACAGGGACGGAAAAGGAATGAGCAGTTCTTC

j_call: TRBJ2-1
clone_size: few
d_call: .
v_call: TRBV7-8
cdr3_aa: CASSPTPSTGDQFF
cdr3_nt: TGTGCCAGCAGCCCCACGCCATCGACAGGTGATCAGTTCTTC

j_call: TRBJ1-4
clone_size: few
d_call: .
v_call: TRBV12-3/TRBV12-4
cdr3_aa: CASSSGGTSGEKLFF
cdr3_nt: TGTGCCAGCTCCTCCGGAGGGACATCAGGGGAAAAACTGTTTTTT

j_call: TRBJ1-2
clone_size: many
d_call: .
v_call: TRBV15
cdr3_aa: CATSRERLGDGYTF
cdr3_nt: TGTGCCACCAGCAGAGAGAGGCTCGGGGATGGCTACACCTTC

j_call: TRBJ2-5
clone_size: .
d_call: .
v_call: TRBV7-3
cdr3_aa: CASSLTREETQYF
cdr3_nt: TGTGCCAGCAGCTTGACTAGGGAAGAGACCCAGTACTTC

j_call: TRBJ2-5
clone_size: .
d_call: TRBD1
v_call: TRBV12-3/TRBV12-4
cdr3_aa: CASSFRTGQETQYF
cdr3_nt: TGTGCCAGCAGTTTTCGGACAGGCCAAGAGACCCAGTACTTC

j_call: TRBJ2-1
clone_size: .
d_call: TRBD2
v_call: TRBV7-2
cdr3_aa: CASSWLAGGGNEQFF
cdr3_nt: TGTGCCAGCAGCTGGTTAGCGGGAGGTGGCAATGAGCAGTTCTTC

j_call: TRBJ2-3
clone_size: .
d_call: .
v_call: TRBV27
cdr3_aa: CASRGGLGTDTQYF
cdr3_nt: TGTGCCAGCAGGGGGGGTTTGGGAACAGATACGCAGTATTTT

j_call: TRBJ1-1
clone_size: .
d_call: .
v_call: TRBV20-1
cdr3_aa: CSASGIVRVNTEAFF
cdr3_nt: TGCAGTGCTAGTGGGATCGTCAGGGTAAACACTGAAGCTTTCTTT

j_call: TRBJ2-3
clone_size: many
d_call: .
v_call: TRBV7-3
cdr3_aa: CASSATGLRTDTQYF
cdr3_nt: TGTGCCAGCAGCGCCACGGGACTTCGCACAGATACGCAGTATTTT

j_call: TRBJ1-1
clone_size: few
d_call: .
v_call: TRBV6-5
cdr3_aa: CASRRHRELSTEAFF
cdr3_nt: TGTGCCAGCAGGCGACATAGGGAGTTGAGCACTGAAGCTTTCTTT

j_call: TRBJ2-7
clone_size: .
d_call: TRBD1
v_call: TRBV18
cdr3_aa: CASSQGQGSSYEQYF
cdr3_nt: TGTGCCAGCTCACAGGGACAGGGTAGCTCCTACGAGCAGTACTTC